This TCR beta chain was identified during a study of cytomegalovirus exposure and HLA in healthy donors. Study results and caveats: Cytomegalovirus-associated TCR beta chains were listed, numbering 150 to 200. There were a few CMV-associated chains whose specificity for CMV antigens was confirmed in vitro.

13 Jbeta primers and 60 Vbeta primers were used for the PCR. Libraries were prepared by immunoSEQ multiplex PCR; TCRdb keeps only in-frame clonotypes and omits some of them. The record lists 90,000 to 100,000 clones, of which the ten most abundant hold 3% to 4%. Points on this clone: Its antigen is undetermined.

The specimen sequenced was PBMCs. This clonotype was sampled from a woman aged 25 to 39 in good health and CMV-seronegative.

The CDR3 region has the DNA TGTGCCAGCAGTGACAACAGGGCCTCTGGGGCCAACGTCCTGACTTTC. Protein sequence: CASSDNRASGANVLTF. The rearrangement joins TRBV6-4 to TRBJ2-6; possibly TRBD1 for D (6 bases). The CDR3 has 16 amino acids. The germline V and J ends were trimmed by 2 bases and 0 bases, with 8 bases remaining between them. Per germline, CDR1 MRHNA and CDR2 SNTAGT.